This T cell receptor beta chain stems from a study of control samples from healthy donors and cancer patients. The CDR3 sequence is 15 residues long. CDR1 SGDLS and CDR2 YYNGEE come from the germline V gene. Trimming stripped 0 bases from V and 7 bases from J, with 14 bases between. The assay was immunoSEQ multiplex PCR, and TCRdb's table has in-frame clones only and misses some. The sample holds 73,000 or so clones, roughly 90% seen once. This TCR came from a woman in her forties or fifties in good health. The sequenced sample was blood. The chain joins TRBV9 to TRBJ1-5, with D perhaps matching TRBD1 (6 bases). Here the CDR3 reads CASSVDQGGGQPQHF. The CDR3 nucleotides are TGTGCCAGCAGCGTAGATCAAGGGGGGGGGCAGCCCCAGCATTTT.